The T cell receptor beta chain described here comes from a study of blood T cell repertoires in COVID-19. Study context: From T cells, B-cell-depleted T cells, or PBMCs came the material, which was cDNA or gDNA.

Grouping used clinical history reported by participants in a survey and questionnaire. Original data processing: Amplifying reference gene primers gave estimates of nucleated cell counts. Method: immunoSEQ multiplex PCR; TCRdb's copy keeps in-frame clones and lacks some. D and trimming come from the DNA, and the V and J calls and clone size come from that table. The repertoire consists of approximately 500,000 clones, with around 89% occurring once and the leading ten covering about 2%. The CDR3 spans 12 residues. Germline trimming cut 5 bases from V and 11 bases from J; bases unmatched to any gene: 8. Germline V CDR1 and CDR2: SGHAT, FQNNGV.

The specimen was PBMCs or T cells enriched from blood (not recorded which). The receptor was derived from a woman aged 35 to 49 who had recovered from COVID-19. The chain uses TRBV11-2 and TRBJ1-1; TRBD1 agrees at 7 bases. CDR3: CASSRQGKVAFF. The CDR3 bases are TGTGCCAGCAGCCGACAGGGAAAGGTTGCTTTCTTT.